The T cell receptor beta chain under discussion was sequenced for a study of T cell responses to AZD1222 COVID-19 vaccine. To note about this clone: No antigen is known for it.

General observations from the study: Possibly, clonal diversity was underestimated; donors were largely white British and included more females. Receipt of two AZD1222 doses was followed by a rise in Spike-specific TCR breadth and depth. Nearly half of spike-specific TCRs reportedly go after variant regions that carry no mutations.

Germline V gene lookup returns CDR1 SNHLY and CDR2 FYNNEI. This CDR3 is 13 amino acids long. Trimming removed 9 bases at V and 0 bases at J, with 9 bases between. TCRdb's copy holds only in-frame clones and misses some; the assay was immunoSEQ multiplex PCR. This table has 130,000 to 150,000 clones, about 92% appearing once. V usage is TRBV2 and J usage is TRBJ1-3; D call uncertain. The sample here was peripheral blood, taken on day 0 of AZD1222 vaccination. This clonotype was sampled from an adult in good health. Here the CDR3 DNA reads TGTGCCAGAGCCCAGAGCTCTGGAAACACCATATATTTT. It encodes CARAQSSGNTIYF.